This note documents a single T cell receptor (beta chain) sequence. This clonotype was found many times. Which antigen it targets is not known. Base quality data are lacking; no much larger clone is found one base away. The sample's time point label, decoded: persistent/refractory GD, antithyroid drugs over 5 years with positive TRAb. RNA was extracted from PBMCs in TRIzol for both TCR sequencing and RNA sequencing. The diagnosis of Graves' disease was made according to American Thyroid Association guidelines. Patients for the study were recruited at an endocrinology department in Xi'an, China. Each patient gave 9 to 10 milliliters of peripheral blood, collected in an EDTA anticoagulant tube. PBMCs were isolated by Ficoll Paque Plus density gradient separation without further T cell sorting. An Agilent 2100 Bioanalyzer and agarose gel were used to check RNA quality, and a NanoDrop 2000 was used to measure RNA concentration.

The sample is drawn from a study of regulatory T cells in long-lasting Graves disease (dated by TCRdb to about 2021). Background on the whole study: To count as having persistent Graves' disease, a patient had to have received antithyroid drug treatment for over 5 years with TSH receptor autoantibodies remaining persistently positive. A total of around 35 samples underwent TCR sequencing, from some 13 patients with persistent Graves' disease and 20 or so patients with newly diagnosed Graves' disease. Peripheral blood TCR sequencing and RNA sequencing compared persistent Graves' disease patients with newly diagnosed Graves' disease patients. Persistent Graves' disease patients in the clinical cohort had taken antithyroid drugs for 8 to 12 years on average. The study took place in China and was registered as a clinical trial.

Looking up the germline V gene yields CDR1 MDHEN and CDR2 SYDVKM. The cysteine opens and the phenylalanine closes a CDR3 of 16 amino acids. Of the read, only the CDR3 DNA is kept; its 48 bases are in frame from base 1. V is cut by 7 bases and J by 0 bases, and the space between the germline ends is 13 bases. General findings and caveats noted by the study authors: Compared with newly diagnosed patients, persistent Graves' disease patients had lower TCR Shannon entropy and fewer highly expanded clones, which suggests clonal expansion. As a limitation, the authors acknowledged that the small sample size may reduce accuracy. Persistent patients shared more public clonotypes among themselves (2,741) than newly diagnosed patients did (roughly 910). TRBV28, TRBJ1-2 and TRBJ2-5 were preferentially used in persistent disease, while TRBV20-1 and TRBJ2-1 were favored in newly diagnosed disease. Only the TCR beta chain was sequenced and analyzed. The study examined only peripheral blood because the primary lesion, thyroid tissue, could not be accessed.

Receptors were amplified or captured by multiplex PCR. The instrument given in TCRdb is Illumina HiSeq 4000. To build TCR beta libraries, CDR3 regions were amplified by Arm-PCR using iRepertoire HTBI primers. Before sequencing, the PCR products went through gel purification. The source study handled its data this way. Gene usage analysis of CDR3 amino acid clonotypes relied on the approximately 60 TRBV and 14 TRBJ segments identified across samples. COPE and FqMerger were used to merge filtered high-quality paired reads into contigs. BLAST was used to align contigs to IMGT TRBV, TRBD and TRBJ reference genes, with CDR3 defined following IMGT. Any clonotype with a frequency above 0.1% was counted as a highly expanded clone. Shannon entropy served as the measure of repertoire diversity, while the Gini coefficient captured V-J evenness. Public clonotypes were defined as clonotypes shared by more than one individual. TCRdb itself trimmed the public reads at Q25 with fastp, ran MiXCR and retained productive beta chains. For every CDR3 protein sequence, its rows merge into one entry that carries the most common genes and DNA. TCRdb's processing, not the study's, gives the V and J calls here. This sample lists roughly 430,000 distinct CDR3 sequences; 21% were detected once. The ten largest clones represent approximately 14% of the sample.

The TCR was taken from a female donor with Graves disease. This material consisted of peripheral blood mononuclear cells (PBMCs), taken when the disease was refractory, from a patient treated with antithyroid drugs. The chain uses TRBV28 and TRBJ2-6; the best D guess is TRBD2, with 5 bases matching. The DNA reads as follows: TGTGCCAGCACAGAGGGAGTGGTCTCTGGGGCCAACGTCCTGACTTTC. This gives the protein CASTEGVVSGANVLTF. Outside the CDR3, residues come from the reference TRBV28 and TRBJ2-6 proteins, so the full variable domain is: DVKVTQSSRYLVKRTGEKVFLECVQDMDHENMFWYRQDPGLGLRLIYFSYDVKMKEKGDIPEGYSVSREKKERFSLILESASTNQTSMYLCASTEGVVSGANVLTFGAGSRLTVL.